Each of the 12 T cell receptor beta chains below was sequenced from the same sample in a study of T-cell reconstitution after alpha-beta-depleted transplantation in children. Preparation of the TCRbeta library was carried out with unique molecular identifiers. TCRdb re-called the PCR reads with MiXCR, one entry per CDR3 protein. Altogether about 170,000 distinct CDR3 sequences are present, 11% being singletons, with the ten largest covering less than 15%. The sample was PBMCs, taken before TCRalphabeta/CD19-depleted stem cell transplant. Receptors originate from a boy between 2 and 10 years old with acute myeloid leukemia, due to receive a stem cell transplant.

This clonotype came up many times. The CDR3 spells CASSLGSGTTEAFF. DNA for the CDR3: TGTGCCAGCAGCTTAGGCAGCGGAACCACTGAAGCTTTCTTT. The V call is TRBV7-2, the J call TRBJ1-1; D ambiguous. V shed 1 base and J shed 4 bases, with 10 bases lying between them. From germline, CDR1 is SGHTA and CDR2 FQGNSA. This CDR3 spans 14 amino acids.

This clonotype was observed at least ten times. The V gene is TRBV5-1, the J gene TRBJ2-1; D call uncertain. The V gene lost 4 bases and the J gene lost 9 bases, with 17 bases spanning the gap. CDR3 size: 14 residues. Germline lookup yields CDR1 SGHRS and CDR2 YFSETQ. CDR3 bases: TGCGCCAGCAGCCCTCAAGTTGGAATCAGTGAGCAGTTCTTC. Translation: CASSPQVGISEQFF.

This clonotype was observed many times. This rearrangement joins TRBV28 to TRBJ2-7, with D maybe TRBD1 (5 bases). Germline V gene lookup returns CDR1 MDHEN and CDR2 SYDVKM. This CDR3 contains 13 residues. The V end was cut by 8 bases, the J end by 2 bases, with 13 bases between. The DNA of the CDR3 is TGTGCCAGCCTTCAGGGTTCCCCCTACGAGCAGTACTTC. Protein: CASLQGSPYEQYF. Using reference TRBV28 and TRBJ2-7 for the parts outside the CDR3, the full variable domain is DVKVTQSSRYLVKRTGEKVFLECVQDMDHENMFWYRQDPGLGLRLIYFSYDVKMKEKGDIPEGYSVSREKKERFSLILESASTNQTSMYLCASLQGSPYEQYFGPGTRLTVT.

Concerning this clonotype: Being one base from a much bigger clone, this may be a read error. This rearrangement joins TRBV9 to TRBJ2-7, with TRBD2 matching over 10 bases. The junction had 13 bases not matched to a gene; V was cut back by 3 bases and J by 4 bases. Looked up from germline, CDR1 is SGDLS and CDR2 is YYNGEE. The CDR3 spans 17 residues. The CDR3 protein is CASSASGSSGSLYEQYF. The CDR3 coding sequence is TGTGCCAGCAGCGCCTCCGGGTCTAGCGGGAGTCTTTACGAGCAGTACTTC.

In its sample, this clonotype was seen many times. The chain couples TRBV5-1 to TRBJ2-1; 7 nucleotides agree with TRBD1. The V gene end was trimmed by 2 bases and the J gene end by 8 bases; junction bases not matched to a gene: 4. Germline V gene sequence: CDR1 SGHRS, CDR2 YFSETQ. The CDR3 extends over 13 amino acids. CDR3 loop: CASSLQGLDEQFF. CDR3 DNA: TGCGCCAGCAGCTTACAGGGGTTGGATGAGCAGTTCTTC. Variable domain in full (rest from reference TRBV5-1 and TRBJ2-1): KAGVTQTPRYLIKTRGQQVTLSCSPISGHRSVSWYQQTPGQGLQFLFEYFSETQRNKGNFPGRFSGRQFSNSRSEMNVSTLELGDSALYLCASSLQGLDEQFFGPGTRLTVL.

In its sample, this clonotype was seen many times. The J gene is TRBJ2-7, the V gene TRBV6-5; 10 bases fit TRBD2. Germline V gene data show CDR1 as MNHEY and CDR2 as SVGAGI. With 2 bases clipped from V and 5 bases from J, the junction kept 6 bases outside the gene matches. This CDR3 is built from 15 residues. CDR3 sequence (DNA): TGTGCCAGCAGTTACCAAGCGGGAGGGGGCAACGAGCAGTACTTC. As protein: CASSYQAGGGNEQYF.

This clonotype has a count of ten or more. The chain links TRBV29-1 to TRBJ1-1; 11 nucleotides match TRBD1. Trimming took 7 bases from V and 5 from J; bases not matched to a gene: 6. Germline V gene data show CDR1 as SQVTM and CDR2 as ANQGSEA. This CDR3 has 13 residues. The CDR3 is CSAGQGARTEAFF. CDR3 DNA: TGCAGCGCCGGACAGGGGGCGCGGACTGAAGCTTTCTTT.

This clonotype was seen at least ten times. The rearrangement joins TRBV5-1 to TRBJ2-2; TRBD1 aligns across 9 bases. After removal of 2 bases from V and 0 bases from J, the junction contained 11 bases not matched to a gene. The CDR3 has 19 amino acids. Germline V CDR1 and CDR2: SGHRS, YFSETQ. CDR3 DNA sequence: TGCGCCAGCAGCTTCTCGGGACAGGGAGGATTTTCGAACACCGGGGAGCTGTTTTTT. Its translation: CASSFSGQGGFSNTGELFF.

This clonotype has a count of ten or more. J is TRBJ2-5 and V is TRBV2; D may be TRBD2 (6 bases). The CDR3 is 13 residues long. In germline, CDR1 is SNHLY, CDR2 FYNNEI. The CDR3: CAGGTGDQETQYF. The CDR3 DNA sequence: TGTGCGGGTGGAACGGGGGACCAAGAGACCCAGTACTTC.

Ten or more counts support this clonotype. The chain couples TRBV28 to TRBJ2-7, with 11 bases fitting TRBD2. The CDR3 length is 17 residues. V shed 2 bases, J shed 3 bases, and the junction held 9 bases outside the gene matches. Germline lookup yields CDR1 MDHEN and CDR2 SYDVKM. The CDR3 nucleotides read TGTGCCAGCAGTTTACCGGGACTAGCGGAGAAAAGCTACGAGCAGTACTTC. This codes for CASSLPGLAEKSYEQYF.

This clonotype was counted many times. The J gene is TRBJ2-1, the V gene TRBV5-1; D remains unclear. Trimming took off 0 bases at V and 7 bases at J, with 17 bases between the two ends. Germline values: CDR1 SGHRS, CDR2 YFSETQ. The CDR3 totals 16 residues. This CDR3 reads CASSLAPRPPANEQFF. The CDR3 DNA sequence: TGCGCCAGCAGCTTGGCCCCGAGACCCCCAGCGAATGAGCAGTTCTTC.

Points on this clonotype: This sequence may be a read error, since a much larger clone differs from it by one base. Because it lacks the conserved phenylalanine or tryptophan at the end, this CDR3 is likely a read error. V gene TRBV14 combines with J gene TRBJ2-5; D gene uncertain. Trimming cost V 2 bases and J 5 bases, with 15 bases left between them. The CDR3 is 15 residues long. The V gene's germline CDR1 is SGHDN and CDR2 FVKESK. The DNA of the CDR3 is TGTGCCAGCAGCCAAAACTTTGACACTGGGGAGACCCAGTACTTG. Amino acids: CASSQNFDTGETQYL.